The source of this T cell receptor beta chain is a study of cytomegalovirus exposure and HLA in healthy donors (dated by TCRdb to 2016 to 2017). For context, the study as a whole: According to an earlier analysis of 587 of the donors, 200 million or so T cells yielded 95 million to 140 million unique TCR beta sequences and about 280 Gb of sequence data. An early release covering 500 to 750 HLA-typed donors comprised about 300 gigabases of sequencing data and 85 million to 100 million unique TCR sequences. Of the roughly 400 genotyped donors, approximately 82% fell in the genetic ancestry cluster associated with self-reported Caucasian donors. The study aimed to test whether cataloging public T cell receptors could reveal signatures of past pathogen exposure. The study used immunosequencing to profile the T cell repertoires of 600 to 850 subjects and linked those repertoires to cytomegalovirus serostatus. Besides the first cohort of around 700 subjects, a separate validation cohort made up of 120 different subjects was used. The study combined high-throughput TCR immunosequencing, statistical association of individual TCRs with disease status, and machine learning to predict cytomegalovirus infection status. In a later analysis, previously published TCR beta repertoires from hundreds of donors were re-analyzed and high-resolution HLA genotyping was added so that TCR occurrence patterns could be studied. The later analysis used no new phenotypic data to find candidate immune exposures, relying instead on TCR beta sequences and their occurrence across donors. In an earlier analysis of more than 550 of the donors, high-throughput TCR beta sequencing was used to judge whether each TCR beta V gene segment behaved as functional or pseudogenic. Donor age, sex, ethnicity and CMV serostatus were collected together with the repertoire data. In a later genetic analysis, genome-wide SNP genotypes for about 55% of the roughly 700 donors were used, and that subset was treated as a discovery cohort. Every discovery cohort repertoire had been produced on one sequencing platform. HLA typing included class I and class II loci at four-digit resolution. The number of donors typed differed by locus, with about 629-630 for A, B, C, DRB1 and DQB1, roughly 520 for DQA1, approximately 580 for DPA1, and around 460 for DPB1. A few DR-DQ haplotypes were treated as single units for association and clustering because of strong linkage in the cohort. Among about 400 genotyped donors of the cohort, an average of around 240,000 unique TCR beta nucleotide sequences was sequenced per donor, of which approximately 19% were non-productive.

Note on this clone: Which antigen it targets is not known. No much larger clone exists at a distance of one base, and base qualities are not known.

The cohort consisted of some 670 healthy bone marrow donors. At the time of sampling, every cohort member was nominally healthy, though immune exposures that went unrecorded were likely present. The donor was CMV seropositive and was included in the group of almost 300 seropositive cohort members. Each donor provided a peripheral blood sample, and peripheral blood mononuclear cells were used for TCR beta sequencing. The Qiagen DNeasy Blood Extraction Kit was used to extract genomic DNA from the blood cell samples. The library relied on the immunoSEQ multiplex PCR assay. For the multiplex PCR, a mixture combining 60 forward primers for TCR Vbeta segments and 13 reverse primers for TCR Jbeta segments was used. The CDR3 region of rearranged TCR beta genes was amplified from genomic DNA by a multiplex PCR assay. On the Illumina HiSeq System, the amplified TCR beta libraries were sequenced as 87-base-pair reads. For the original study's pipeline: A later analysis counted around 72 million unique TCR beta chains across the 640 or so repertoires, and 9.5 million to 11 million of these chains were shared by at least two donors. To remove PCR and sequencing errors, raw reads were error-corrected and collapsed into unique sequences using a nearest-neighbor algorithm that merged closely related sequences. CDR3 sequences were aligned to IMGT reference sequences to assign V, D and J gene segments. For a sequence to be retained, a match of at least six nucleotides to both a V gene segment and a J gene segment was required. A rearrangement counted as productive if the CDR3 had no stop codons and remained in frame with V and J, and every other rearrangement counted as non-productive. CDR3 was defined according to IMGT convention as the region running from the second conserved V-encoded cysteine to the conserved J-encoded phenylalanine. The earlier analysis of 550 to 650 of the donors excluded any sequence lacking an unambiguous match to a single V gene segment. An earlier analysis of over 450 of the donors classified V segments as functional when productive rearrangements were above 56.7% and as segregating when the standard deviation between donors was above 5%. A statistical classification framework was built to diagnose cytomegalovirus status from the catalog of TCR beta chain sequences. V and J gene assignment, in a later analysis, came from comparing TCR nucleotide sequences with IMGT/GENE-DB human TR gene sequences. The TCRdist pipeline was used in a later analysis to assign CDR3 sequences and most-parsimonious VDJ recombination scenarios. A later analysis defined each TCR beta chain by its CDR3 amino acid sequence plus V-gene family, and excluded reads lacking a unique V-gene family. A later analysis removed 450 to 600 highly shared, low-generation-probability nucleotide sequences to deal with suspected cross-contamination and a sequencing artifact. In a later analysis, a clonal expansion index was calculated for each public chain from normalized within-repertoire ranks of inferred template counts. In a later analysis, generation probabilities were computed using a VDJ recombination model fitted to out-of-frame rearrangements, and the results were checked against IGoR. Hypergeometric tests were used in a later analysis to score TCR-TCR, TCR-HLA and TCR-CMV co-occurrence, with a repertoire-size bias correction applied to the TCR pairs. A later analysis estimated false discovery rates by permuting HLA or CMV assignments 20 times. In a later analysis, co-occurring TCRs were grouped using DBSCAN, and TCRdist sequence similarity was added for clustering within HLA-allele-positive subsets. For co-occurrence clustering, repertoires with fewer than 30,000 or more than 120,000 public chains were excluded, along with four to six repertoires with anomalous nucleotide sharing. TCRdb took over this immuneACCESS table, retaining in-frame rearrangements with V and J assigned. Such tables are incomplete; in checked studies, under half of the missing clones stem from an unresolved V gene, and the remainder is unexplained. D and trimming come from the DNA, and the V and J calls and clone size come from that table. The sample has some 130,000 clones on record, 60% to 75% of them singletons. Roughly 6.3% of the sample lies in the top ten.

Broad study findings and their caveats: For the cohort, immune exposure information was limited to CMV serostatus. Because counts were too low, some 17 rarely observed V segments, including chromosome 9 orphons, were left out of the earlier analysis of 587 of the donors. It was suggested by the authors that the approach could potentially be generalized to other disease states and immunological phenotypes. An association between a missense DCLRE1C variant and V-gene and J-gene trimming of TCR beta chains was found in a later genetic analysis and replicated in an independent cohort. A group of highly shared sequence variants was considered likely to be a technical artifact of the sequencing pipeline. Correlated functional status among segregating V segments might be attributable to linkage disequilibrium, but an unknown experimental factor could not be ruled out. Several of the top co-occurrence clusters appeared to be linked to parvovirus B19, influenza, CMV and Epstein-Barr virus, according to a later analysis. Most TCR sequences were observed very rarely across donors, whereas some public TCRs were present in many individuals. Strong co-occurrence of HLA alleles, especially DR and DQ, made assigning TCR associations to individual alleles difficult. A total of about 150 TCR beta chains were listed by the study as associated with cytomegalovirus. In a later analysis, 16,951 TCR beta sequences were associated with specific HLA alleles at a false discovery rate of 0.05. Compared with the roughly 600-donor mean, donors in an Asian-associated ancestry cluster had fewer N-insertions in productive TCRs, according to a later genetic analysis. Some IMGT-functional V segments, including TRBV6-2 and TRBV6-3, could not be distinguished by the 87-base-pair reads and were therefore excluded. The cohort was sequenced for TCR beta chains only, and without alpha or paired-chain data the features that could be detected were limited. The presence/absence analyses assumed that sequencing depth was roughly uniform across donors, and that assumption may not be true. A few of the identified cytomegalovirus-associated TCR beta chains were confirmed in vitro to be specific for cytomegalovirus antigens. Cytomegalovirus status was reported to be diagnosed by the classifier with high specificity and sensitivity in both the original and validation cohorts. A later analysis found that HLA-associated TCR beta chains were more clonally expanded and had lower generation probabilities than equally common non-associated chains. According to a later analysis, TCR association rates differed among HLA loci, with DRB1 alleles showing the most associated TCRs and HLA-C alleles showing the fewest. A further reported finding was that TCR beta sequences accurately predicted the HLA-A and HLA-B alleles for most subjects in the first cohort. In a later analysis, most CMV-associated TCR beta chains were found to appear HLA-restricted, with HLA associations seemingly driven largely by CMV exposure. In an earlier analysis of around 600 of the donors, most TCR beta V segments appeared in productive rearrangements about 90% or about 30% of the time, broadly matching IMGT annotations. HLA typing was unavailable for some donors at each locus, so association tests used only the typed subset.

The germline V gene yields SGHAT for CDR1 and FQNNGV for CDR2. V lost 5 bases and J lost 0 bases; the stretch between them is 14 bases long. Measured from the cysteine to the phenylalanine, the CDR3 is 15 residues long. This entry keeps only the CDR3 DNA: 45 bases, framed from base 1. Sequences were obtained from PBMCs. The source is a woman between 45 and 60 years old in good health and CMV-seropositive. The chain employs TRBV11-2 and TRBJ2-7; no D segment can be confidently identified. The DNA sequence reads TGTGCCAGCAGCGCTAACCCAACCGGCTCCTACGAGCAGTACTTC. Its protein product is CASSANPTGSYEQYF.